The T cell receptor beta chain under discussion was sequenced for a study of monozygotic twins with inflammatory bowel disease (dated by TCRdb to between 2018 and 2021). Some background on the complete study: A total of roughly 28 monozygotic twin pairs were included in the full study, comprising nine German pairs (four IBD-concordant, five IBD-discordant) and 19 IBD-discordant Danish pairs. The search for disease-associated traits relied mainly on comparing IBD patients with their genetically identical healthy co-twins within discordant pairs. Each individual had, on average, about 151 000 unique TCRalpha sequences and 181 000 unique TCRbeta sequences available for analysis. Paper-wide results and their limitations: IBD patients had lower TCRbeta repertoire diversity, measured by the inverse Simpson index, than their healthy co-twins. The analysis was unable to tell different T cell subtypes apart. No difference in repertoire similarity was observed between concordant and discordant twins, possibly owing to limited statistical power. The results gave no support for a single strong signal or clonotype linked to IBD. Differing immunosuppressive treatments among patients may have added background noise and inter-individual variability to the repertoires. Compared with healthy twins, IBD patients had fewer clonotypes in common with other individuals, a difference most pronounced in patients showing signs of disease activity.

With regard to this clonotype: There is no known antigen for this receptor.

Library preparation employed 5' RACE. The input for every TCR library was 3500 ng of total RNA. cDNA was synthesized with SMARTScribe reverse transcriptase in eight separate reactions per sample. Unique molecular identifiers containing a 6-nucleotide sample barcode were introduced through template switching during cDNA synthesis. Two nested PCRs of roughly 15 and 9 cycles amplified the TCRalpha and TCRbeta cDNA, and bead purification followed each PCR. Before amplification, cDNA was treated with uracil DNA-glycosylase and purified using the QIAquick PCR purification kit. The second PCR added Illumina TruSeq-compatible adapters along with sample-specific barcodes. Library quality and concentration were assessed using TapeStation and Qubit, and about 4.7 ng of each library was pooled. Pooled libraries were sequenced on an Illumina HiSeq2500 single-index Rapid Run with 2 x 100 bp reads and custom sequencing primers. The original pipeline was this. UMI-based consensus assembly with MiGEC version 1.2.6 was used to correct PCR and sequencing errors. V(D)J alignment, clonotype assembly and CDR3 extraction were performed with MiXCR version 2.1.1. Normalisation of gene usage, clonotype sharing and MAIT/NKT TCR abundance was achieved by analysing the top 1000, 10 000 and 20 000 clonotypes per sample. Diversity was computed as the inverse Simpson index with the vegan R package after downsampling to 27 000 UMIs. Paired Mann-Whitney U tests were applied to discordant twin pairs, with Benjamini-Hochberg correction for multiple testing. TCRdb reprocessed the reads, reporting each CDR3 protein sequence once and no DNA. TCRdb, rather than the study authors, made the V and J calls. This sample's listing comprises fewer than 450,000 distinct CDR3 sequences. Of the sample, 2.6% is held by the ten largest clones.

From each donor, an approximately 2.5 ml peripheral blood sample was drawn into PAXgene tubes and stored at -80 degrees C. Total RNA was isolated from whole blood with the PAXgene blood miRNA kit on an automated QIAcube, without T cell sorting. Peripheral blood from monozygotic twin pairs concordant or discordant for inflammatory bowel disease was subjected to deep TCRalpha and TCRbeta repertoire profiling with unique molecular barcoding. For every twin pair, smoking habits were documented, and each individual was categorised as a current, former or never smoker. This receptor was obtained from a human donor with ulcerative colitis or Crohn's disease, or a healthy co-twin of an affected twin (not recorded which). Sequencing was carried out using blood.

The CDR3 reads CASREPLDRYGYTF. The rearrangement joined TRBV28 to TRBJ1-2; lacking DNA, the TRBD1 call made by TCRdb goes unchecked. The germline V gene provides CDR1 MDHEN and CDR2 SYDVKM. From cysteine to phenylalanine, the CDR3 is 14 amino acids long. No DNA sequence is on record.